This T cell receptor beta chain was identified during a study of beta chain features in type 1 diabetes (dated by TCRdb to 2016 to 2018). Regarding the study in general: Mean age, gender distribution, total cell number and subset yield were not different between patients and healthy donors. Across all samples, 107,917,701 sorted cells were examined, and cell number per subset correlated strongly with RNA yield. In the study, recently diagnosed type 1 diabetes patients and matched healthy donors were compared on the TCRB repertoires of their sorted circulating CD4+ T cell subsets. Regulatory and stem cell-like memory subsets were obtained from only 8 patients and roughly eight healthy donors, while naive and central memory subsets were obtained from all 30 or so donors.

Each donor gave one peripheral blood draw, approximately 110 mL on average, collected into heparinised tubes. Naive, central memory, regulatory and stem cell-like memory CD4+ T cells were sorted on a BD FACSAria II using a panel including CD45RO, CCR7, CD25, CD127, CD95 and CD27. All sorted populations exceeded 95% purity. PBMCs were isolated right away by Lymphoprep density gradient centrifugation and were stained directly, without culture. So that batch effects would be minimized, each experiment stained and sorted samples in pairs, pairing one healthy donor with one patient. Beyond this particular receptor, the publication reports: The naive, central memory and regulatory TCRB repertoires appeared to resemble one another more closely among patients than among healthy donors. Only small numbers of individuals were included in the HLA sub-analyses, which left unresolved whether HLA type had any influence on TCRB rearrangement. Shorter templates might be favored by PCR, yet because patient and control samples were amplified and corrected together, any such skew would affect both groups equally. A moderate but significant shortening of TCRB CDR3 length was observed in type 1 diabetes patients in all four CD4+ subsets. At VDJ recombination sites, patients with type 1 diabetes made fewer insertions and deleted more nucleotides, a pattern implying thymic rearrangement abnormalities. Because cDNA was sequenced instead of genomic DNA, highly expressing activated cells could be over-represented, though the groups showed no difference in activation or CD3 levels.

This clone has a handful of counts. Which antigen it targets is not known. Base qualities are not recorded, but no much larger clone differs from it by a single base. In the germline V gene, CDR1 corresponds to LGHNA and CDR2 to YNFKEQ. V ends up 4 bases short and J 7 bases short, with an unmatched junction base count of 13. The CDR3 covers 17 residues, taking in both the cysteine and the phenylalanine. The entry retains the CDR3 DNA only, 51 bases that are in frame from base 1. All of the isolated RNA was reverse transcribed with the High Capacity cDNA Reverse Transcription Kit, so expressed TCRB transcripts were sequenced. Naive, central memory and regulatory T cell samples underwent deep immunoSEQ sequencing, averaging around 3.9 million total reads per sample. After sorted cells were lysed in RLT buffer, RNA was extracted with DNase-treated RNeasy Micro or Mini kits, with the choice depending on cell number. Each cell subset was processed on its own to prevent cross-contamination, while patient and healthy donor samples were processed together. Using the immunoSEQ multiplex PCR, TCRB sequences were amplified from cDNA into 87-bp fragments spanning the CDR3 region. Amplicons were sequenced on the Illumina HiSeq platform. Under the source paper's analysis protocol: Synthetic template baselines were used to correct PCR bias computationally, reads within Hamming distance 2 were collapsed together, and singletons that could not be merged were discarded. Reads were aligned to IMGT to assign V, D and J genes, CDR3 length, and insertions or deletions at six rearrangement sites. Within each subset, clonotype counts were normalized to the number of sorted cells before true diversity and Gini coefficients were calculated with the tcR R package. The overlap coefficient, calculated on TCRB nucleotide sequences, was used to quantify repertoire sharing. As a proxy for the pre-selection repertoire, out-of-frame TCRB sequences from naive cells were analyzed. In its TCRdb copy, this immuneACCESS table keeps in-frame sequences only and misses some clones. Where compared with another copy, unresolved V genes explain less than half of these, and the others have no known cause. V, J and clone size derive from that table, while D and trimming were established from the DNA sequence. This sample comprises 600,000 to 650,000 clones, about 14% of them detected only once. The ten most abundant clones make up more than 0.08% of the sample.

This TCR derives from a man in his late teens or twenties in good health. Material: naive CD4+ T cells from blood. The cell subset or site label of this sample denotes: true naive CD4+ T cells. Here the chain combines TRBV4-2 and TRBJ2-1, and TRBD2 aligns with 10 junction nucleotides. The CDR3 corresponds to CASSPIGASGSLNEQFF. The DNA is TGTGCCAGCAGCCCTATTGGTGCTAGCGGGAGTTTGAATGAGCAGTTCTTC.